A selection of T cell receptor beta chains follows, all from one sample in a study of blood T cell repertoires in COVID-19. Repertoires were generated with immunoSEQ multiplex PCR, while TCRdb's copy carries only in-frame clones and drops some. This table has approximately 250,000 clones, roughly 84% appearing once. Sequenced material: peripheral blood. Receptors were obtained from a woman aged 40 to 55 who had recovered from COVID-19. The conserved cysteine and the conserved F or W are not part of the CDR3 here.

v_call	j_call	cdr3_aa
TRBV5-4	TRBJ1-2	ASSLTGMDGYT
TRBV5-1	TRBJ1-5	ASSLGTGGNQPQH
TRBV6-5	TRBJ1-4	ASNLDRAAKLF
TRBV6-5	TRBJ2-7	ASRRQGTGQY
TRBV7-2	TRBJ2-7	ASSLGQVANEQY
TRBV18	TRBJ1-6	ASSPTGSISPLH
TRBV7-9	TRBJ2-1	ASEASGADNEQF
TRBV30	TRBJ1-5	AWSKTGERQPQH
TRBV27	TRBJ1-2	ASRPGQGFGYT
TRBV2	TRBJ2-3	ASSAGQGSDTQY
TRBV28	TRBJ1-4	ASRNQGAGDEKLF
TRBV10-3	TRBJ1-5	AISEATGGSQPQH
TRBV4-2	TRBJ1-1	ASSHGPGTVILNTEAF
TRBV6-5	TRBJ1-1	ASSRHLQGTEAF
TRBV15	TRBJ1-2	ATSGGSGRPQGYT
TRBV7-9	TRBJ1-4	ASSLNRGNEKLF
TRBV5-1	TRBJ2-1	ASFRDTGDNEQF
TRBV19	TRBJ1-1	ASSIGRGLAEAF
TRBV5-1	TRBJ1-4	ASSLGGDNEKLF
TRBV28	TRBJ1-1	ASSPRTAMNTEAF
TRBV6-5	TRBJ1-4	ASRKQGMGEKLF
TRBV11-2	TRBJ1-1	ASSNPGGAWEAF
TRBV5-1	TRBJ1-2	ASSPEGRDYGYT
TRBV11-2	TRBJ2-5	ASSLSRLGTTLQETQY
TRBV5-6	TRBJ1-1	ASSLDRAPVTEAF
TRBV10-3	TRBJ2-5	AISAPGQGLETQY
TRBV14	TRBJ2-7	ASSQVPGTANYEQY
TRBV11-3	TRBJ2-2	ASSPSFTGELF
TRBV27	TRBJ2-3	ASYPKAGKGRRADTQY
TRBV28	TRBJ1-2	ASSLEGGGRGYT
TRBV28	TRBJ1-2	ASRQSGTNNYGYT
TRBV7-2	TRBJ1-6	ASTYGGNSPLH
TRBV18	TRBJ2-1	ASSPRGQGAGGEQF
TRBV7-6	TRBJ2-1	ASSLVPSSGVGNEQF
TRBV30	TRBJ2-2	AWSVGVNTGELF
TRBV15	TRBJ2-7	ATSAPTSAHEQY
TRBV27	TRBJ1-2	ASSLYPGNPLEAT
TRBV5-5	TRBJ1-5	ASSFQGDQPQH
TRBV30	TRBJ1-4	AWSARGGSEKLF